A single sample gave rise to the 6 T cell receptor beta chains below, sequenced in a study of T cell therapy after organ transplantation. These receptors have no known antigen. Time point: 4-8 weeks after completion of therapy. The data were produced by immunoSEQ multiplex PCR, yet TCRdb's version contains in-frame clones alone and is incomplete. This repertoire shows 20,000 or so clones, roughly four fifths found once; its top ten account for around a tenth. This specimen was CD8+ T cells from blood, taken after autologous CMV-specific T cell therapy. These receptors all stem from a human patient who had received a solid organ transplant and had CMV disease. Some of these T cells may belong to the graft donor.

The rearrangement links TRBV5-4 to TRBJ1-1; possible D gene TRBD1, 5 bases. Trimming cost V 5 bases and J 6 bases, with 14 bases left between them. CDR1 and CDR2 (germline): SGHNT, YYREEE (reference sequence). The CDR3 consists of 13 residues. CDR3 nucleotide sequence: TGTGCCAGCAGTTGGGGGTCCGAATCTGAAGCTTTCTTT. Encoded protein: CASSWGSESEAFF. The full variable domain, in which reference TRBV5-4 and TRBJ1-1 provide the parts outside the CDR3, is ETGVTQSPTHLIKTRGQQVTLRCSSQSGHNTVSWYQQALGQGPQFIFQYYREEENGRGNFPPRFSGLQFPNYSSELNVNALELDDSALYLCASSWGSESEAFFGQGTRLTVV.

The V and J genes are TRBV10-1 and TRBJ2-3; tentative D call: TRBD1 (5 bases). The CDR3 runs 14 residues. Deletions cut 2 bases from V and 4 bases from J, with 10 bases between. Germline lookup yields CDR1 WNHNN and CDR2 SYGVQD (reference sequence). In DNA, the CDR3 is TGCGCCAGCAGTGAGCGCAGGGCGGCAGATACGCAGTATTTT. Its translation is CASSERRAADTQYF.

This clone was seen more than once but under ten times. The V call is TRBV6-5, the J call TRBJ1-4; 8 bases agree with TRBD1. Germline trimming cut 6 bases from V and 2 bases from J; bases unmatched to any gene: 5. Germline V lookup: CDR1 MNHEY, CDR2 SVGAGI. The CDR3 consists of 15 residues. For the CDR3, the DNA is TGTGCCAGCAGCTCAGGGGGCGGGACTAATGAAAAACTGTTTTTT. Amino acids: CASSSGGGTNEKLFF.

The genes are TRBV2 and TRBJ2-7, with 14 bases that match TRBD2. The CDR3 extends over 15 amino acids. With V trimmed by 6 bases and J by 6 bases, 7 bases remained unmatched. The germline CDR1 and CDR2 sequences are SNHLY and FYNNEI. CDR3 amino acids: CASRKGLAGAGEQYF. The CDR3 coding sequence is TGTGCCAGCAGGAAGGGACTAGCGGGAGCCGGCGAGCAGTACTTC.

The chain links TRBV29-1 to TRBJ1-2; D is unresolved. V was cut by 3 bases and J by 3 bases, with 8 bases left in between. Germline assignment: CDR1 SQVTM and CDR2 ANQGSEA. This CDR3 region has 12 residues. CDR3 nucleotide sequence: TGCAGCGTTGAGACCGTCGACTATGGCTACACCTTC. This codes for CSVETVDYGYTF.

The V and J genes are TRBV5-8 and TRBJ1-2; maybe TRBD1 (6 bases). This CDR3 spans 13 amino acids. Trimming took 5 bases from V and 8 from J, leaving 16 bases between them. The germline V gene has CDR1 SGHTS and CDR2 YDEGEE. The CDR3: CASRSQGHEGYTF. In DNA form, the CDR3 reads TGTGCCAGCAGATCCCAGGGGCATGAAGGCTACACCTTC.